These 10 T cell receptor beta chains originate from one sample sequenced in a study of T-cell reconstitution after alpha-beta-depleted transplantation in children (dated by TCRdb to about 2016). The treatment or condition label on this specimen signifies: allogeneic hematopoietic cell transplantation with graft depleted of TCRalphabeta T cells and CD19 B cells. Library generation was performed with PCR. Instrument on record: Illumina HiSeq 2500. Molecular barcoding was employed in the preparation of TCR libraries, with unique molecular identifiers being used to normalize TCRbeta repertoire quantification. TCRdb trimmed the raw reads at Q25, called clones with MiXCR and kept productive beta chains. Each CDR3 protein appears once, grouped with its most common genes and DNA. For this sample there are some 200,000 distinct CDR3 sequences; 11% appear just once. The ten largest clonotypes hold approximately 28% of the sample.

This specimen was PBMCs, taken before TCRalphabeta/CD19-depleted stem cell transplant. The source of these receptors is a child under two years old with acute myeloid leukemia, due to receive a stem cell transplant.

As for this clonotype: In this CDR3 the conserved last residue, phenylalanine or tryptophan, is missing, so a read error is likely. The gene calls are TRBV27 and TRBJ1-5; D is perhaps TRBD1 (5 bases). V was clipped by 6 bases and J by 5 bases, with 14 bases between them. Looked up from germline, CDR1 is MNHEY and CDR2 is SMNVEV (reference sequence). The CDR3 runs 14 residues. The DNA for the CDR3 is TGTGCCAGCAGCTTACAAGGGGAAGATCAGCCCCAGCATTTA. Its protein product is CASSLQGEDQPQHL.

In its sample, this clonotype was seen many times. This CDR3 reads CASSLLPRIYNEQFF. The CDR3 coding sequence is TGTGCCAGCAGTTTATTGCCCCGAATTTACAATGAGCAGTTCTTC. The chain joins TRBV27 to TRBJ2-1; no clear D gene. V was shortened by 1 base and J by 4 bases, with 11 bases between the two germline ends. The CDR3 has 15 residues. Germline CDR1 MNHEY, CDR2 SMNVEV (reference sequence).

This clonotype was observed at least ten times. This chain connects TRBV5-1 to TRBJ1-6; the D is unclear. This CDR3 is 16 amino acids long. Looked up from germline, CDR1 is SGHRS and CDR2 is YFSETQ. V gave up 0 bases and J gave up 0 bases, with 7 bases separating them. In DNA form, the CDR3 reads TGCGCCAGCAGCTTGGCAGTTGGCTCCTATAATTCACCCCTCCACTTT. As protein: CASSLAVGSYNSPLHF. The entire variable domain, with the rest obtained from reference TRBV5-1 and TRBJ1-6, is as follows: KAGVTQTPRYLIKTRGQQVTLSCSPISGHRSVSWYQQTPGQGLQFLFEYFSETQRNKGNFPGRFSGRQFSNSRSEMNVSTLELGDSALYLCASSLAVGSYNSPLHFGNGTRLTVT.

The V gene is TRBV20-1, the J gene TRBJ2-7; no firm D call. There are 15 residues in the CDR3. Germline CDR1 reads DFQATT; CDR2 reads SNEGSKA (reference sequence). Deletions cut 1 base from V and 0 bases from J, with 13 bases between. CDR3: CSARGVLRYSYEQYF. The DNA for the CDR3 is TGCAGTGCTAGAGGTGTTTTGCGGTACTCCTACGAGCAGTACTTC.

At least ten counts were recorded for this clonotype. The chain uses TRBV20-1 and TRBJ2-7, with 8 nucleotides matching TRBD2. Germline V gene data show CDR1 as DFQATT and CDR2 as SNEGSKA (reference sequence). V was clipped by 3 bases and J by 6 bases; unmatched bases: 4. The CDR3 length is 12 residues. The DNA for the CDR3 is TGCAGTGCTAGCCCGGGAGGGGGCGAGCAGTACTTC. Protein sequence: CSASPGGGEQYF.

This clonotype was counted at least ten times. This chain connects TRBV10-3 to TRBJ2-1; 8 bases line up with TRBD2. Trimming at V came to 0 bases and at J to 7 bases, leaving 2 bases not matched to a gene. The CDR3 runs 14 residues. The germline V gene has CDR1 ENHRY and CDR2 SYGVKD. CDR3 sequence reads: CAISESVAGNEQFF. The CDR3 DNA follows: TGTGCCATCAGTGAGTCGGTAGCGGGGAATGAGCAGTTCTTC.

The sample holds many counts of this clonotype. V and J are TRBV20-1 and TRBJ2-7; D gene ambiguous. Germline values: CDR1 DFQATT, CDR2 SNEGSKA (reference sequence). V was shortened by 6 bases and J by 0 bases, with 15 bases between the two germline ends. This CDR3 has 14 amino acids. CDR3 protein: CSALPKRGSYEQYF. The DNA for the CDR3 is TGCAGTGCCCTCCCGAAGCGCGGCTCCTACGAGCAGTACTTC.

This clonotype was detected only a few times. This chain links TRBV23-1 with TRBJ1-1; D is ambiguous. TRBV23-1 is marked as an open reading frame, function uncertain. The CDR3 covers 15 residues. The V gene lost 3 bases and the J gene lost 7 bases, with 18 bases spanning the gap. The CDR3 DNA is TGCGCCAGCAGTCATCTTCCCCCCGGAGAGAATGAAGCTTTCTTT. Translated: CASSHLPPGENEAFF.

This clonotype was detected many times. V and J are TRBV7-2 and TRBJ2-2; D remains unclear. The CDR3 extends over 16 amino acids. Germline V gene data show CDR1 as SGHTA and CDR2 as FQGNSA. Trimming removed 5 bases from V and 3 bases from J, with 16 bases in between. In DNA form, the CDR3 reads TGTGCCAGCAGCAAAAGTCCTAGTAAAGACACCGGGGAGCTGTTTTTT. Translated, it gives CASSKSPSKDTGELFF.

This clonotype was seen at least ten times. This chain connects TRBV20-1 to TRBJ1-2; TRBD1 might be the D (5 bases). CDR1 is DFQATT and CDR2 is SNEGSKA in the germline V gene (reference sequence). This CDR3 spans 15 amino acids. Trimming removed 3 bases from V and 2 bases from J, with 16 bases in between. CDR3 sequence reads: CSARPYVRGNYGYTF. The DNA of the CDR3 is TGCAGTGCTAGGCCCTACGTGAGGGGCAACTATGGCTACACCTTC.